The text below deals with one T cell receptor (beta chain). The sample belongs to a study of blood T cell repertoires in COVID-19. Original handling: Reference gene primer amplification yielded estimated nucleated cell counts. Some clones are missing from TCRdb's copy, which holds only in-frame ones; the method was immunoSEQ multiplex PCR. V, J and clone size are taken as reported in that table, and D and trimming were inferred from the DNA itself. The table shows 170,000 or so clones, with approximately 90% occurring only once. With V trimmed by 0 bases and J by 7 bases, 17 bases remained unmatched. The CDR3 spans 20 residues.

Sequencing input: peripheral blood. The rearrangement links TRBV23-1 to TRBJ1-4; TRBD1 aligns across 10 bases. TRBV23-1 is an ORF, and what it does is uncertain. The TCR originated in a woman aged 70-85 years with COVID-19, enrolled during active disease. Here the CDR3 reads CASSQSLGDRGLGVGEKLFF. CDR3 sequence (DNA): TGCGCCAGCAGTCAATCTTTAGGGGACAGGGGCCTGGGAGTGGGTGAAAAACTGTTTTTT.